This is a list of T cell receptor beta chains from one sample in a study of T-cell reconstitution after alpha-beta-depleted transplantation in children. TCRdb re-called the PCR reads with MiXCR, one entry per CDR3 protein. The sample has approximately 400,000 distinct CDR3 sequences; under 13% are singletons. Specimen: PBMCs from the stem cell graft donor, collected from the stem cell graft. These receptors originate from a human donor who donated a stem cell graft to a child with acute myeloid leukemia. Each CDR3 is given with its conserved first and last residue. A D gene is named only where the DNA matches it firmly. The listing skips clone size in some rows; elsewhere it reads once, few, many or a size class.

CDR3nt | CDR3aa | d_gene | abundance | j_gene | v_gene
TGTGCCAGCAGCTACAGACAGGCACCCTTAGATACGCAGTATTTT | CASSYRQAPLDTQYF | . | few | TRBJ2-3 | TRBV5-5
TGTGCCAGCAAAAGGGCTAGCGGGGGGGAGACCCAGTACTTC | CASKRASGGETQYF | TRBD2 | few | TRBJ2-5 | TRBV12-3/TRBV12-4
TGCAGTGCTACAGGGTTGGGAGAGACCCAGTACTTC | CSATGLGETQYF | . | few | TRBJ2-5 | TRBV20-1
TGTGCCATCAGTGTAGGCCCAGATTCTGAAGCTTTCTTT | CAISVGPDSEAFF | . | many | TRBJ1-1 | TRBV10-3
TGCAGTGCTGTAGGGGAGGCGACCTACAATGAGCAGTTCTTC | CSAVGEATYNEQFF | . | many | TRBJ2-1 | TRBV20-1
TGCGCCAGCAGTCAACCGCCCCCGGGACTAGTAGCCTACGAGCAGTACTTC | CASSQPPPGLVAYEQYF | TRBD2 | . | TRBJ2-7 | TRBV23-1
TGTGCCAGCAGAACCAAGGACGGGGGAGGAACCGGGGAGCTGTTTTTT | CASRTKDGGGTGELFF | . | . | TRBJ2-2 | TRBV2
TGTGCCAGCAGCTTAACCGTCGGGGGCAATCAGCCCCAGCATTTT | CASSLTVGGNQPQHF | . | . | TRBJ1-5 | TRBV7-9
TGTGCCAGCAGCTTAGTTAGCGGGAGCGGAGAGACCCAGTACTTC | CASSLVSGSGETQYF | TRBD2 | . | TRBJ2-5 | TRBV7-9
TGTGCCAGCAGTAAAAGGTGGGAGGGAAAGACCACCGGGGAGCTGTTTTTT | CASSKRWEGKTTGELFF | TRBD2 | . | TRBJ2-2 | TRBV12-3/TRBV12-4
TGCAGCGTTGAAGGCTTCTCGGATAGACCTAACTATGGCTACACCTTC | CSVEGFSDRPNYGYTF | . | many | TRBJ1-2 | TRBV29-1
TGTGCCAGCAGGGCCCCGGGACAGTCTCACTATGGCTACACCTTC | CASRAPGQSHYGYTF | TRBD1 | . | TRBJ1-2 | TRBV12-3/TRBV12-4
TGTGCCAGCAGTTACGAAGGGGGCACTGAAGCTTTCTTT | CASSYEGGTEAFF | . | few | TRBJ1-1 | TRBV6-2/TRBV6-3
TGTGCCAGCACGGGGGAAAGCTATGGCTACACCTTC | CASTGESYGYTF | . | few | TRBJ1-2 | TRBV12-3/TRBV12-4
TGCGCCAGCAGCTTCCCCCCGGGACAGGGAATAGCCGGGGCCAACGTCCTGACTTTC | CASSFPPGQGIAGANVLTF | TRBD1 | few | TRBJ2-6 | TRBV5-1
TGTGCCAGCTCACCAGCCCAAGCGGGGGCAGATACGCAGTATTTT | CASSPAQAGADTQYF | TRBD2 | few | TRBJ2-3 | TRBV18
TGCAGTGCCAAAAGAGGGTTTTGGGATACGCAGTATTTT | CSAKRGFWDTQYF | . | . | TRBJ2-3 | TRBV20-1
TGTGCCAGCAGCAATTTCCTAGCGGGAGGTTACGAGCAGTACTTC | CASSNFLAGGYEQYF | TRBD2 | . | TRBJ2-7 | TRBV25-1
TGTGCCAGCAGTTTCAATCTTGGGGATACGCAGTATTTT | CASSFNLGDTQYF | . | few | TRBJ2-3 | TRBV12-3/TRBV12-4